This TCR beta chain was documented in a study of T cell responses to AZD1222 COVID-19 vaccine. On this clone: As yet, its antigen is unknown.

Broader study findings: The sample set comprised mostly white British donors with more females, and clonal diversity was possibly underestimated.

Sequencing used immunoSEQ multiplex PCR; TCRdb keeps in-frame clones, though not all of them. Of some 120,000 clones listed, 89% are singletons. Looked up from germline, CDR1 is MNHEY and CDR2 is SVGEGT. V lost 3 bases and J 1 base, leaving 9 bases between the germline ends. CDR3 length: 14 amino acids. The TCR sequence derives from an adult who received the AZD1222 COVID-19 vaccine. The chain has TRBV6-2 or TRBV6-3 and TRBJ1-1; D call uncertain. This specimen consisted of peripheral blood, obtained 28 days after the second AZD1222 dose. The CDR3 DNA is TGTGCCAGCAGTTATGGGTATAGGAACACTGAAGCTTTCTTT. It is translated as CASSYGYRNTEAFF.